The 20 T cell receptor beta chains presented below share a single source sample, sequenced in a study of shared clonotypes between healthy human individuals (dated by TCRdb to 2018 to 2020). Library construction relied on the immunoSEQ multiplex PCR assay. TCRdb re-hosts the immuneACCESS table, in-frame sequences only. Its copies lack some clones; in the studies checked, an unresolved V gene accounts for under half of them, and the cause for the rest is not known. The sample table lists roughly 520,000 clones, roughly 95% of them with a count of one. The ten largest clones take up about 0.068% of the sample. Sequenced input: naive CD4+ T cells sorted from blood. The sample's cell subset or site label, decoded: CD45RA+ positively selected. The receptors derive from a woman aged 30 to 39 in good health.

The chain joins TRBV5-1 to TRBJ2-2; D uncertain. Germline CDR1 and CDR2: SGHRS and YFSETQ. CDR3 length: 15 amino acids. V shed 3 bases and J shed 3 bases, with 12 bases lying between them. CDR3 sequence reads: CASSSDIPDTGELFF. The CDR3 bases are TGCGCCAGCAGCTCTGATATTCCAGACACCGGGGAGCTGTTTTTT. Looking up the rest from reference TRBV5-1 and TRBJ2-2 gives the full variable domain: KAGVTQTPRYLIKTRGQQVTLSCSPISGHRSVSWYQQTPGQGLQFLFEYFSETQRNKGNFPGRFSGRQFSNSRSEMNVSTLELGDSALYLCASSSDIPDTGELFFGEGSRLTVL.

The V call is TRBV4-1, the J call TRBJ2-2; D perhaps matches TRBD2 (6 bases). Trimming stripped 4 bases from V and 0 bases from J, with 9 bases between. There are 15 residues in the CDR3. The germline V gene encodes CDR1 MGHRA and CDR2 YSYEKL. The CDR3 bases are TGCGCCAGCAGCCTCACGGGAGCGAACACCGGGGAGCTGTTTTTT. Its translation is CASSLTGANTGELFF.

The genes are TRBV28 and TRBJ2-7; D is unresolved. V dropped 5 bases and J dropped 1 base, with 6 bases sitting between them. Germline V gene data show CDR1 as MDHEN and CDR2 as SYDVKM. CDR3 length equals 12 residues. The CDR3 protein is CASSKLSYEQYF. CDR3 bases: TGTGCCAGCAGTAAGCTATCCTACGAGCAGTACTTC.

This chain connects TRBV7-2 to TRBJ2-7; TRBD2 matches at 10 bases. Germline trimming cut 9 bases from V and 3 bases from J; bases unmatched to any gene: 5. CDR1 and CDR2 from the germline V gene are SGHTA and FQGNSA. This CDR3 contains 13 residues. The CDR3: CASELAGLYEQYF. CDR3 in DNA: TGTGCCAGTGAACTAGCGGGGCTCTACGAGCAGTACTTC.

The V call is TRBV5-1, the J call TRBJ1-1; D is uncertain. The V gene lost 0 bases and the J gene lost 11 bases, with 14 bases spanning the gap. This CDR3 is 13 amino acids long. The germline V gene encodes CDR1 SGHRS and CDR2 YFSETQ. CDR3 protein: CASSLDGTLRAFF. The CDR3 bases are TGCGCCAGCAGCTTGGACGGCACCTTGAGGGCTTTCTTT.

A word on this clone: The same CDR3 can be traced to other DNA sequences in this sample. The rearrangement joins TRBV5-1 to TRBJ2-7; 8 bases map to TRBD2. The CDR3 covers 15 residues. Germline CDR1 reads SGHRS; CDR2 reads YFSETQ. With V trimmed by 1 base and J by 0 bases, 3 bases remained unmatched. CDR3 region: CASSLTSGSSYEQYF. Here the CDR3 DNA reads TGCGCCAGCAGCTTGACTAGCGGAAGCTCCTACGAGCAGTACTTC.

The rearrangement uses TRBV15 and TRBJ2-7; no definite D call. The V gene lost 1 base and the J gene lost 3 bases, with 13 bases spanning the gap. CDR1 and CDR2 from the germline V gene are LNHNV and YYDKDF (reference sequence). The CDR3 length is 15 residues. CDR3 coding DNA: TGTGCCACCAGCAGAGGTCTCGGTTCGAACTACGAGCAGTACTTC. It yields the protein CATSRGLGSNYEQYF.

The chain carries TRBV28 and TRBJ2-7; 8 bases line up with TRBD1. The V and J ends lost 8 bases and 6 bases, in that order; junction bases with no gene match: 12. The CDR3 sequence is 14 residues long. Germline V lookup: CDR1 MDHEN, CDR2 SYDVKM. The CDR3 DNA reads TGTGCCAGCTCCTCGACCCTGACAGGGGTCGAGCAGTACTTC. This codes for CASSSTLTGVEQYF.

The chain couples TRBV4-2 to TRBJ1-4; D is unresolved. Germline CDR1 reads LGHNA; CDR2 reads YNFKEQ. The CDR3 loop spans 15 amino acids. V was shortened by 7 bases and J by 4 bases, with 16 bases between the two germline ends. The DNA of the CDR3 is TGTGCCAGCACCCGACCGGAGGGCCGTAATGAAAAACTGTTTTTT. Translating it yields CASTRPEGRNEKLFF.

V is TRBV6-5 and J is TRBJ2-1, with D perhaps assigned TRBD1 or TRBD2 (7 bases each). Trimming stripped 6 bases from V and 2 bases from J, with 14 bases between. The CDR3 runs to 15 residues. CDR1 and CDR2 (germline): MNHEY, SVGAGI. The CDR3 DNA follows: TGTGCCAGCAGGACAGGGAGGGGGACCTACAATGAGCAGTTCTTC. Translating it yields CASRTGRGTYNEQFF.

The rearrangement uses TRBV6-5 and TRBJ1-1; D is uncertain. The CDR3 has 16 amino acids. The V and J ends lost 4 bases and 7 bases respectively, with 22 bases between them. CDR1 is MNHEY and CDR2 is SVGAGI in the germline V gene. CDR3 loop: CASSLASLGGVHEAFF. The CDR3 DNA reads TGTGCCAGCAGTTTAGCCTCCCTGGGCGGCGTCCATGAAGCTTTCTTT.

This clone was seen more than once but under ten times. V gene TRBV28 combines with J gene TRBJ2-7, with TRBD1 matching over 9 bases. Germline V gives CDR1 MDHEN, CDR2 SYDVKM. The CDR3 totals 14 residues. J lost 3 bases, V lost 7 bases, and 7 bases had no gene match. The DNA of the CDR3 is TGTGCCAGCATCGGGACAGGGAAACTCTACGAGCAGTACTTC. Protein: CASIGTGKLYEQYF.

The chain carries TRBV7-2 and TRBJ2-1; D may match TRBD1 or TRBD2 (5 bases each). V lost 10 bases and J lost 2, with 12 bases in between. This CDR3 has 13 amino acids. Germline loops: CDR1 SGHTA, CDR2 FQGNSA. The CDR3 DNA is TGTGCCACTTCGGGACCACCCTACAATGAGCAGTTCTTC. It is translated as CATSGPPYNEQFF.

The V gene is TRBV27, the J gene TRBJ2-5; D call uncertain. The DNA end is more similar to TRBJ2-7, so the J call may be wrong. This CDR3 has 14 amino acids. Looked up from germline, CDR1 is MNHEY and CDR2 is SMNVEV (reference sequence). The CDR3 protein is CASREGWVSYEQYF. CDR3 nucleotide sequence: TGTGCCAGCAGGGAAGGGTGGGTTTCCTACGAGCAGTACTTC.

The chain recombines TRBV29-1 with TRBJ1-3; D possibly corresponds to TRBD1 (6 bases). The CDR3 has 14 amino acids. Deletions cut 5 bases from V and 0 bases from J, with 11 bases between. CDR1 and CDR2 from the germline V gene are SQVTM and ANQGSEA. The CDR3: CSVQRGSSGNTIYF. The CDR3 DNA reads as TGCAGCGTTCAAAGGGGGAGCTCTGGAAACACCATATATTTT. Drawing the rest from reference TRBV29-1 and TRBJ1-3, the complete variable domain is SAVISQKPSRDICQRGTSLTIQCQVDSQVTMMFWYRQQPGQSLTLIATANQGSEATYESGFVIDKFPISRPNLTFSTLTVSNMSPEDSSIYLCSVQRGSSGNTIYFGEGSWLTVV.

The CDR3 nucleotides read TGTGCCAGCAGTTACGTGGGGCATGAGCAGTTCTTC. The encoded protein is CASSYVGHEQFF. This rearrangement joins TRBV6-6 to TRBJ2-1; D might be TRBD1 (5 bases). This CDR3 is built from 12 residues. V lost 2 bases and J lost 8, with 7 bases in between. Germline V gene data show CDR1 as MNHNY and CDR2 as SVGAGI (reference sequence).

The V and J genes are TRBV28 and TRBJ1-5, with D perhaps matching TRBD1 (5 bases). Germline-derived CDR1 and CDR2 are MDHEN and SYDVKM. The CDR3 sequence is 12 residues long. V shed 7 bases and J shed 5 bases, with 9 bases lying between them. This CDR3 reads CASTEGHQPQHF. In nucleotides, the CDR3 is TGTGCCAGCACTGAGGGGCATCAGCCCCAGCATTTT.

The J gene is TRBJ2-5, the V gene TRBV4-1; TRBD2 might be the D (7 bases). The J call may be incorrect, as the DNA end agrees better with TRBJ2-7. Germline CDR1 and CDR2: MGHRA and YSYEKL. The CDR3 is 15 amino acids. In nucleotides, the CDR3 is TGCGCCAGCAGCCAAGGGAGCGGGACAACCTACGAGCAGTACTTC. Its translation is CASSQGSGTTYEQYF.

The chain is built from TRBV18 and TRBJ2-7, with 7 positions matching TRBD2. V shed 3 bases, J shed 3 bases, and the junction held 5 bases outside the gene matches. Germline V gives CDR1 KGHSH, CDR2 LQKENI. The CDR3 length is 14 residues. This chain's CDR3 is CASSPRTRVYEQYF. The CDR3 DNA reads as TGTGCCAGCTCACCTCGGACTAGGGTCTACGAGCAGTACTTC.

This clone has just a few counts. The rearrangement links TRBV28 to TRBJ1-5; D possibly corresponds to TRBD1 (6 bases). CDR3 length equals 13 residues. Germline CDR1 reads MDHEN; CDR2 reads SYDVKM. Trimming shortened V by 3 bases and J by 8 bases, and 11 bases separated the two germline ends. The CDR3 here is CASSLRGAKPQHF. The DNA of the CDR3 is TGTGCCAGCAGTTTGCGGGGGGCGAAGCCCCAGCATTTT.